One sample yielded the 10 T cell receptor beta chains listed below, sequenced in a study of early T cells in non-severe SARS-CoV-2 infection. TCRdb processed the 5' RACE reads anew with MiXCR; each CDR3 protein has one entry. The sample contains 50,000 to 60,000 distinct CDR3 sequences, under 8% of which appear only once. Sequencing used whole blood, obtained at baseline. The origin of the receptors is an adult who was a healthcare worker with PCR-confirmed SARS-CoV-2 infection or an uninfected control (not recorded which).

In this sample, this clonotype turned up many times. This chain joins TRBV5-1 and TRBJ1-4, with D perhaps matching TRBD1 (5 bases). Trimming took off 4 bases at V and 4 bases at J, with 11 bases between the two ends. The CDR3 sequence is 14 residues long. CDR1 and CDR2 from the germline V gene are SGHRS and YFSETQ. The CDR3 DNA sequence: TGCGCCAGCAGCGCGGGACCGCTTAATGAAAAACTGTTTTTT. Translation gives CASSAGPLNEKLFF.

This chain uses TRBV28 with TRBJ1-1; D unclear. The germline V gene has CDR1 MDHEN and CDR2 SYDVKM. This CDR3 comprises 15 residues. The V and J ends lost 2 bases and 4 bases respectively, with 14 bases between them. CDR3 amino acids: CASSLIGVRTTEAFF. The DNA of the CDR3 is TGTGCCAGCAGTTTAATCGGGGTGAGAACCACTGAAGCTTTCTTT.

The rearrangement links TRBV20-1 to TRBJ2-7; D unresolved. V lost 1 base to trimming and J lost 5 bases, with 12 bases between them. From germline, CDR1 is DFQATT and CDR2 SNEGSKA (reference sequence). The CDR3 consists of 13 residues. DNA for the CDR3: TGCAGTGCTAGAGCGGGTACCCTCCACGAGCAGTACTTC. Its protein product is CSARAGTLHEQYF.

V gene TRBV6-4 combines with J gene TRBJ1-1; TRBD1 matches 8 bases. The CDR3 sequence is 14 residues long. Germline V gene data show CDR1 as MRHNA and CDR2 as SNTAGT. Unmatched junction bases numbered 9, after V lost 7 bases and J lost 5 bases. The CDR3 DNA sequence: TGTGCCAGCATACACAGGGGGGAGAAGACTGAAGCTTTCTTT. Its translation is CASIHRGEKTEAFF.

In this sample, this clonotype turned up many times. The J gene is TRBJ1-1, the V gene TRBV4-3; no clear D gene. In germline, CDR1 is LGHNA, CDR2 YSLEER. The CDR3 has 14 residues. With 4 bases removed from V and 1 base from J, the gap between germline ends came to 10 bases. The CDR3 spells CASSRSRQNTEAFF. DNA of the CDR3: TGCGCCAGCAGCCGCTCCAGACAGAACACTGAAGCTTTCTTT.

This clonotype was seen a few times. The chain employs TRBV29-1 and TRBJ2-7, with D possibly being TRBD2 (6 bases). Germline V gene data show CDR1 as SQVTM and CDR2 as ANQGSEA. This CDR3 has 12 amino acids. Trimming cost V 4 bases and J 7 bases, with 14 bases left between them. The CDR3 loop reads CSVAHGAGEQYF. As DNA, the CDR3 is TGCAGCGTTGCCCACGGGGCGGGGGAGCAGTACTTC.

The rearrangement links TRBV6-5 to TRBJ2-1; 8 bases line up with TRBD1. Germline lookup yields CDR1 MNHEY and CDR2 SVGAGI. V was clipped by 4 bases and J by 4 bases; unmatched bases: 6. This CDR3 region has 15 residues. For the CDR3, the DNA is TGTGCCAGCAGTTCCGGACAGGGCCTTTACAATGAGCAGTTCTTC. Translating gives CASSSGQGLYNEQFF.

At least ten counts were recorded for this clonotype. Here the CDR3 DNA reads TGTGCCAGCAGTTCCCTGTTTAGGGGCTACACTGAAGCTTTCTTT. Its protein product is CASSSLFRGYTEAFF. The chain joins TRBV6-2 or TRBV6-3 to TRBJ1-1, with D tentatively TRBD1 (5 bases). Germline V gives CDR1 MNHEY, CDR2 SVGEGT. V was pared by 4 bases and J by 3 bases, with 15 bases between. CDR3 length: 15 amino acids.

CDR3 residues: CSASDPNGETQYF. The DNA of the CDR3 is TGCAGTGCTTCGGACCCGAACGGGGAGACCCAGTACTTC. This chain connects TRBV20-1 to TRBJ2-5, with D hard to call. Germline values: CDR1 DFQATT, CDR2 SNEGSKA (reference sequence). The V and J ends lost 5 bases and 5 bases respectively, with 15 bases between them. CDR3 length: 13 residues.

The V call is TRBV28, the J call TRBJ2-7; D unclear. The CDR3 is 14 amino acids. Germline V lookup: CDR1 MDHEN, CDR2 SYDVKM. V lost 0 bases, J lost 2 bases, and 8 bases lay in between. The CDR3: CASSLWGQTYEQYF. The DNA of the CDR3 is TGTGCCAGCAGTTTATGGGGTCAGACCTACGAGCAGTACTTC.